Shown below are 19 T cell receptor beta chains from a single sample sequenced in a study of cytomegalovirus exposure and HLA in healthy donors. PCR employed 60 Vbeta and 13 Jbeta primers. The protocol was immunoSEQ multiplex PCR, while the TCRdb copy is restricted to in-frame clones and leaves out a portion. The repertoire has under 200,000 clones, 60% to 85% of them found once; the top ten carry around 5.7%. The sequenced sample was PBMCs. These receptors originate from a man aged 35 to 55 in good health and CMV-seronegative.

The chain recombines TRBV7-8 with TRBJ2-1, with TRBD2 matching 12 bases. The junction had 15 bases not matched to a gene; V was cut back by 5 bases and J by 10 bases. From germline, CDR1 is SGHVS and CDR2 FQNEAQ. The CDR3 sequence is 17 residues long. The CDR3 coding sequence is TGTGCCAGCAGCCCACCGGGACTAGCGGGTGGGCGTGGGGAGCAGTTCTTC. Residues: CASSPPGLAGGRGEQFF.

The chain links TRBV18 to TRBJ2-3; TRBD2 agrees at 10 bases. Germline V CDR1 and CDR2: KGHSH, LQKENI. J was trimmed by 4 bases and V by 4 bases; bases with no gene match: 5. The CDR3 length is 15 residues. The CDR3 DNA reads TGTGCCAGCTCACGACCGGGACTAGCGTCAGATACGCAGTATTTT. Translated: CASSRPGLASDTQYF.

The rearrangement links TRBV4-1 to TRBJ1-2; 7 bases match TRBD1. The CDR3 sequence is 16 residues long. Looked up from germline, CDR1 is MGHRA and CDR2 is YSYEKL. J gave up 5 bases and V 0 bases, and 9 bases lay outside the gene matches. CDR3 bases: TGCGCCAGCAGCCAAGATTGGGGGACAGATATATATGGCTACACCTTC. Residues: CASSQDWGTDIYGYTF.

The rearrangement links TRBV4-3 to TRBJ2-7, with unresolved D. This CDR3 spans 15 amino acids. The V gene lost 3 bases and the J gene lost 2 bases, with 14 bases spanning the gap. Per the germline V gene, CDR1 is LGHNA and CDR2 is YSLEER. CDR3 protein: CASSHNGDGAYEQYF. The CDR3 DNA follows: TGCGCCAGCAGCCATAATGGAGACGGAGCCTACGAGCAGTACTTC.

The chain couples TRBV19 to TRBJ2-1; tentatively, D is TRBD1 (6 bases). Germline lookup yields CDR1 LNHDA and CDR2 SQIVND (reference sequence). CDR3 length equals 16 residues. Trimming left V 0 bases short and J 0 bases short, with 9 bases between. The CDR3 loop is CASSIERGSSYNEQFF. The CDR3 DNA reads TGTGCCAGTAGTATAGAAAGGGGGAGCTCCTACAATGAGCAGTTCTTC.

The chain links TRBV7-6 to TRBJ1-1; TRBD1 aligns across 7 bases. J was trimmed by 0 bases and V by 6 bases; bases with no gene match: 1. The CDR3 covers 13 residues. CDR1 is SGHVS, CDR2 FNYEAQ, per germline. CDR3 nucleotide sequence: TGTGCCAGCAGGGGACAGATGAACACTGAAGCTTTCTTT. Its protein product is CASRGQMNTEAFF.

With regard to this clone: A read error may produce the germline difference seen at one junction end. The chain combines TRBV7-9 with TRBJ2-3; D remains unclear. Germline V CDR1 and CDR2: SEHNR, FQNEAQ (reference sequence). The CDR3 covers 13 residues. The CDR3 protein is CASSPQNTDTQCF. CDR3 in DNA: TGTGCCAGCAGTCCTCAGAATACAGATACGCAGTGTTTT.

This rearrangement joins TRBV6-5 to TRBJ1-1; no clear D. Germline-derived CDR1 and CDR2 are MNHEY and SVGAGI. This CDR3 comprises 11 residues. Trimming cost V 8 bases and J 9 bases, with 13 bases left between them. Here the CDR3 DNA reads TGTGCCAGCTCCCACCGGAGCCAAGCTTTCTTT. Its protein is CASSHRSQAFF.

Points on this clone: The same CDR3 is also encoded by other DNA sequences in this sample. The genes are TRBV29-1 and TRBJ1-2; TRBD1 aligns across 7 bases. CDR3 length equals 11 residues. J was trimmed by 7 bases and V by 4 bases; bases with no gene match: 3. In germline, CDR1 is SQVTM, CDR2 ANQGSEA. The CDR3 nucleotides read TGCAGCGTTGCAACAGGGGCTGGCTACACCTTC. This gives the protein CSVATGAGYTF.

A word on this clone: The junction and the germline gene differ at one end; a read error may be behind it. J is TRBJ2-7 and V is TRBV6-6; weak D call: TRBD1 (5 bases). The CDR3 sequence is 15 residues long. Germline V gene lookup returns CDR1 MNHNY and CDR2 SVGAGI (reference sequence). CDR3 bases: TGTGCCAGCAGGTACTCGGCAGGGTCGGGCGGCGAGCAGTACTTC. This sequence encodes CASRYSAGSGGEQYF.

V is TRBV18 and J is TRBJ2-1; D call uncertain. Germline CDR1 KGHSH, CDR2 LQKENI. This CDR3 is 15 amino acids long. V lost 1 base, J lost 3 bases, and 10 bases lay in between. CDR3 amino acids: CASSPQRVHYNEQFF. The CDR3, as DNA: TGTGCCAGCTCACCACAGAGAGTCCACTACAATGAGCAGTTCTTC.

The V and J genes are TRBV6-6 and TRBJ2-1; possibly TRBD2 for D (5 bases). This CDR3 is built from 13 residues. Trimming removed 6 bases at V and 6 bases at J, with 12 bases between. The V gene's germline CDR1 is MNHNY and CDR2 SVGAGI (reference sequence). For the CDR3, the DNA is TGTGCCAGCAGCCCCTGGGAGAGCAATGAGCAGTTCTTC. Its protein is CASSPWESNEQFF.

CDR3 sequence: CASKVEDRESGEQYF. The CDR3 coding sequence is TGCGCCAGCAAGGTTGAGGACAGGGAGTCTGGCGAGCAGTACTTC. The chain couples TRBV10-1 to TRBJ2-7; 8 nucleotides match TRBD1. The germline gives CDR1 WNHNN, CDR2 SYGVQD (reference sequence). The CDR3 length is 15 residues. J lost 6 bases, V lost 7 bases, and 14 bases had no gene match.

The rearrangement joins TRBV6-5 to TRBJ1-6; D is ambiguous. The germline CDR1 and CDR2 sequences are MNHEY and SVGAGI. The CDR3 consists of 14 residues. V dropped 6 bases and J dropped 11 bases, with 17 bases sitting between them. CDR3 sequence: CASSLAGRHPPLHF. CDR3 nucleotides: TGTGCCAGCAGCCTGGCAGGTCGACATCCACCCCTCCACTTT.

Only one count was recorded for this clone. The CDR3 DNA follows: TGCGCCAGCAGTGAGGCGGACAGGGGGCGACGGGGCAATCAGCCCCAGCATTTT. Translated, it gives CASSEADRGRRGNQPQHF. The rearrangement joins TRBV10-2 to TRBJ1-5; 11 bases line up with TRBD1. CDR3 size: 18 residues. The junction had 8 bases not matched to a gene; V was cut back by 2 bases and J by 2 bases. The germline gives CDR1 WSHSY, CDR2 SAAADI.

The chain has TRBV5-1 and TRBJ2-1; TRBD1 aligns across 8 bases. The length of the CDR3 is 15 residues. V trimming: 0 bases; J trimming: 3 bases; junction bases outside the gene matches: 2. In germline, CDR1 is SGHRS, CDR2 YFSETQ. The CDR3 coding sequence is TGCGCCAGCAGCTTGGAACAGGGGGGCTACAATGAGCAGTTCTTC. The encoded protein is CASSLEQGGYNEQFF.

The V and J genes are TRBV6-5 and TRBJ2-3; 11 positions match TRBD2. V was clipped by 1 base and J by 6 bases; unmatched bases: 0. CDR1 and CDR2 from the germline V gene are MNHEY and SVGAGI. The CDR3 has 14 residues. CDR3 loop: CASSYLAGGDTQYF. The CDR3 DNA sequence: TGTGCCAGCAGTTACTTAGCGGGGGGGGATACGCAGTATTTT.

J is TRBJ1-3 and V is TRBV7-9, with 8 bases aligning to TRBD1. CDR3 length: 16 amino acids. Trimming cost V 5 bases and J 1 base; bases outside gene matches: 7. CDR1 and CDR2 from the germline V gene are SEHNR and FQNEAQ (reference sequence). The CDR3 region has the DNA TGTGCCAGCAGCGACCGACAGGGGCCTTCTGGAAACACCATATATTTT. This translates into CASSDRQGPSGNTIYF.

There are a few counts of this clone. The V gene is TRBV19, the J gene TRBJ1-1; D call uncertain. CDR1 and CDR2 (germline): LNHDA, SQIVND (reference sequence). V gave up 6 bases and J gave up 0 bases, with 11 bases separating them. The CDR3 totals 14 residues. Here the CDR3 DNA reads TGTGCCAGTAGGCGGCAGAACATGAACACTGAAGCTTTCTTT. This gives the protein CASRRQNMNTEAFF.